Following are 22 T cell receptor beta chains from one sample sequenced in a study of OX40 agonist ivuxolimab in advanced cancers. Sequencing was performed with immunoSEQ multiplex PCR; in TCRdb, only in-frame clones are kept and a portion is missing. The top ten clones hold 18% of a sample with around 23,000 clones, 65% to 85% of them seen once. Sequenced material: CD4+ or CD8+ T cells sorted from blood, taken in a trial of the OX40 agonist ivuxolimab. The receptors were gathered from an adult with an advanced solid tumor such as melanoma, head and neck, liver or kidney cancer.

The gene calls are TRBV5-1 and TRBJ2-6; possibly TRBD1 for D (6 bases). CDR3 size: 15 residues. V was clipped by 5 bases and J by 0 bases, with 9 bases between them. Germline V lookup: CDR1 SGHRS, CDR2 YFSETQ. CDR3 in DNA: TGCGCCAGCAGTAACAGGGCCTCTGGGGCCAACGTCCTGACTTTC. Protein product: CASSNRASGANVLTF.

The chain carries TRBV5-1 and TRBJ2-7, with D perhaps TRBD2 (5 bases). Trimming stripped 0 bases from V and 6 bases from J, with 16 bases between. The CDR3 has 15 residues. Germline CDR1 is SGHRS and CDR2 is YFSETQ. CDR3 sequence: CASSLGGQAFREQYF. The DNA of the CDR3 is TGCGCCAGCAGCTTGGGAGGGCAAGCCTTTCGCGAGCAGTACTTC.

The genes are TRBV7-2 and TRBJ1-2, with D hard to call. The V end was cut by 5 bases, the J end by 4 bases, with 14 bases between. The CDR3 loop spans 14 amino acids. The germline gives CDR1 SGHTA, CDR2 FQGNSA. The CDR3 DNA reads TGTGCCAGCAGCCCCCAGGACGGCCCCTATGGCTACACCTTC. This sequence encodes CASSPQDGPYGYTF. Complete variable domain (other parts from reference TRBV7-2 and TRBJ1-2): GAGVSQSPSNKVTEKGKDVELRCDPISGHTALYWYRQSLGQGLEFLIYFQGNSAPDKSGLPSDRFSAERTGGSVSTLTIQRTQQEDSAVYLCASSPQDGPYGYTFGSGTRLTVV.

Written as DNA, the CDR3 is TGTGCCAGCAGCATGACTAGTCTTCATGAGCAGTTCTTC. Its translation is CASSMTSLHEQFF. The chain combines TRBV7-3 with TRBJ2-1, with TRBD2 as a possible D gene (6 bases). Deletions cut 5 bases from V and 8 bases from J, with 13 bases between. CDR1 SGHTA and CDR2 FQGTGA come from the germline V gene. The CDR3 sequence is 13 residues long.

The CDR3 loop reads CASSLVVGQGAGNTIYF. CDR3 sequence (DNA): TGTGCCAGCAGCTTAGTGGTGGGACAGGGGGCCGGAAACACCATATATTTT. The rearrangement links TRBV7-9 to TRBJ1-3; 12 bases map to TRBD1. This CDR3 is built from 17 residues. With V trimmed by 1 base and J by 4 bases, 5 bases remained unmatched. Germline loops: CDR1 SEHNR, CDR2 FQNEAQ (reference sequence).

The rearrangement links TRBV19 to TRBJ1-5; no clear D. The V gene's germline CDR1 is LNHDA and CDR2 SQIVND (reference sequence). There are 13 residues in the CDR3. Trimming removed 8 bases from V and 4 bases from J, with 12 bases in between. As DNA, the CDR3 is TGTGCCAGTTCTACGCAGAAGAATCAGCCCCAGCATTTT. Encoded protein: CASSTQKNQPQHF.

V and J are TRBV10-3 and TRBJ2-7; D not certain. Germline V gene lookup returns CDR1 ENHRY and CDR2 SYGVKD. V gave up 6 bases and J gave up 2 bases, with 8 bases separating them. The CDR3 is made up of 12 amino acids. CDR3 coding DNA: TGTGCCATCAGCCCAGTCACCTACGAGCAGTACTTC. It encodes CAISPVTYEQYF.

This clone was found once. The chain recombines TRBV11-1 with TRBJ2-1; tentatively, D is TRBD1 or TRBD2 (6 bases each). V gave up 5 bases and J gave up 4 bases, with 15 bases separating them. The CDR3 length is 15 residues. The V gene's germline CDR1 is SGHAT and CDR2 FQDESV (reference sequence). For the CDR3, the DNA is TGTGCCAGCAGCCCGACAGGACTACCATACAATGAGCAGTTCTTC. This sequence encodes CASSPTGLPYNEQFF.

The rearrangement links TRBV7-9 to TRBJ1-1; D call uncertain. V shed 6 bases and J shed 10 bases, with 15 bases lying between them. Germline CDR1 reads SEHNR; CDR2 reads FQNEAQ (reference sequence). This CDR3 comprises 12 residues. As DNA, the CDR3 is TGTGCCAGCAGTCTGTCGGAGGGCCGAGCTTTCTTT. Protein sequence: CASSLSEGRAFF. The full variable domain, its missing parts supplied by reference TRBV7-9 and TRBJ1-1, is DTGVSQNPRHKITKRGQNVTFRCDPISEHNRLYWYRQTLGQGPEFLTYFQNEAQLEKSRLLSDRFSAERPKGSFSTLEIQRTEQGDSAMYLCASSLSEGRAFFGQGTRLTVV.

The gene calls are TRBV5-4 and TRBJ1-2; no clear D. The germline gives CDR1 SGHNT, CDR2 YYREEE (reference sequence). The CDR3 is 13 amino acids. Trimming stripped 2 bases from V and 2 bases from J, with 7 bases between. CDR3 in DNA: TGTGCCAGCAGCTTCGACTTAAACTATGGCTACACCTTC. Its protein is CASSFDLNYGYTF.

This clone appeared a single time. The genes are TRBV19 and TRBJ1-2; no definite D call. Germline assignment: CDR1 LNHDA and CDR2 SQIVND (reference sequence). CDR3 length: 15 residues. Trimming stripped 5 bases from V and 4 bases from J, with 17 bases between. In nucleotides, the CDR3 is TGTGCCAGTAGTCCCTTGGACGCGATGGGCTATGGCTACACCTTC. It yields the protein CASSPLDAMGYGYTF. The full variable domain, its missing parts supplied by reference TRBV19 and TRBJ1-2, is DGGITQSPKYLFRKEGQNVTLSCEQNLNHDAMYWYRQDPGQGLRLIYYSQIVNDFQKGDIAEGYSVSREKKESFPLTVTSAQKNPTAFYLCASSPLDAMGYGYTFGSGTRLTVV.

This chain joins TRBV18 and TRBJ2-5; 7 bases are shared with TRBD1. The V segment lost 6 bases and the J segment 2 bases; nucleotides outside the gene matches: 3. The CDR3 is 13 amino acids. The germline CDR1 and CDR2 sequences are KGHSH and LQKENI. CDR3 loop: CASSGTAQETQYF. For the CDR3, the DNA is TGTGCCAGCTCCGGGACAGCACAAGAGACCCAGTACTTC.

CDR3 residues: CASSFSGGTYNEQFF. CDR3 sequence (DNA): TGTGCCAGCAGTTTTTCAGGGGGGACCTACAATGAGCAGTTCTTC. The rearrangement joins TRBV27 to TRBJ2-1; tentatively, D is TRBD1 (7 bases). The CDR3 covers 15 residues. V lost 3 bases and J lost 2, with 11 bases in between. CDR1 and CDR2 from the germline V gene are MNHEY and SMNVEV (reference sequence).

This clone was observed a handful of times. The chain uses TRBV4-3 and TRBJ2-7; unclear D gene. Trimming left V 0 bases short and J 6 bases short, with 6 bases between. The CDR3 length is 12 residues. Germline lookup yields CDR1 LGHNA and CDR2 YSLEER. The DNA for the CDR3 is TGCGCCAGCAGCCAAGAGGAGAGCGAGCAGTACTTC. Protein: CASSQEESEQYF.

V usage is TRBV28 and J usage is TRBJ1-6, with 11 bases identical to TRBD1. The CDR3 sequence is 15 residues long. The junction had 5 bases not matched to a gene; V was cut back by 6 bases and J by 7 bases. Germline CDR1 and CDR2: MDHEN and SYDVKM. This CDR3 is CASRRTGGPNSPLHF. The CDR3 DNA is TGTGCCAGCAGAAGGACAGGGGGCCCCAATTCACCCCTCCACTTT.

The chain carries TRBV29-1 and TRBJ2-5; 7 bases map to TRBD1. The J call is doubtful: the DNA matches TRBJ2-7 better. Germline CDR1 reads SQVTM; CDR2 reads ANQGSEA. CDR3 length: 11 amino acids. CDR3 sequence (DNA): TGCAGCGCTGGGACAGTCTACGAGCAGTACTTC. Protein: CSAGTVYEQYF.

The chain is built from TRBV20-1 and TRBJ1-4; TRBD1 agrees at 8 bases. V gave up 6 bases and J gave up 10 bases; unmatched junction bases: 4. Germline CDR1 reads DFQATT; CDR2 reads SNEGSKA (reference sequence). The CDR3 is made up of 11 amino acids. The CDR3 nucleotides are TGCAGTGCCGAAGACAGGGGAAAACTGTTTTTT. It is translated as CSAEDRGKLFF.

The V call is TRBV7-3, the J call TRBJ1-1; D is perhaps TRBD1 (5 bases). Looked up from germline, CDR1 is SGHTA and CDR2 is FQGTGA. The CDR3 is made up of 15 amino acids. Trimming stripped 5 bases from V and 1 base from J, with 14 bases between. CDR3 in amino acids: CASSTSPGPNTEAFF. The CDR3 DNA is TGTGCCAGCAGCACGTCTCCGGGGCCGAACACTGAAGCTTTCTTT.

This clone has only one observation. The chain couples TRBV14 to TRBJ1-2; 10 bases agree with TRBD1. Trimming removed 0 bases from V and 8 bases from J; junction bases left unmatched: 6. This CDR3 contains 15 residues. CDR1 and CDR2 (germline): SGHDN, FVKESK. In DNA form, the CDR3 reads TGTGCCAGCAGCCAAGATCTTGGACAGGGGGGCGGCTACACCTTC. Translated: CASSQDLGQGGGYTF. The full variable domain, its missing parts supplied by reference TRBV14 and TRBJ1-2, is EAGVTQFPSHSVIEKGQTVTLRCDPISGHDNLYWYRRVMGKEIKFLLHFVKESKQDESGMPNNRFLAERTGGTYSTLKVQPAELEDSGVYFCASSQDLGQGGGYTFGSGTRLTVV.

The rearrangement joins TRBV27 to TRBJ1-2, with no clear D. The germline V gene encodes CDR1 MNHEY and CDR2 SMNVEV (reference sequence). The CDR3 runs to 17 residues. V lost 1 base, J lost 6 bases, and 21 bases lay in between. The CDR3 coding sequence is TGTGCCAGCAGTTTATTTGGGATCGATCGGGTAAGGCATGGCTACACCTTC. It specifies CASSLFGIDRVRHGYTF.

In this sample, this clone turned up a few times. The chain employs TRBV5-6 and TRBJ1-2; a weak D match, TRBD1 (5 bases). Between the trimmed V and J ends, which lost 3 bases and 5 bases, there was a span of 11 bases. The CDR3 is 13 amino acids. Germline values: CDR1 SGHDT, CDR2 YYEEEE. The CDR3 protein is CASSWQGRYGYTF. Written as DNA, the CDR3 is TGTGCCAGCAGCTGGCAGGGAAGATATGGCTACACCTTC.

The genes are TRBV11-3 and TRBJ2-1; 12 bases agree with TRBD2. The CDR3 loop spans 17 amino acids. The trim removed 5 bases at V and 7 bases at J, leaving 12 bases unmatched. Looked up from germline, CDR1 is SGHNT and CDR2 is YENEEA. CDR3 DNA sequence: TGTGCCAGCAGCACCCGCGCCGGACTAGCGGGGCTGAATGAGCAGTTCTTC. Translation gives CASSTRAGLAGLNEQFF.